This T cell receptor (beta chain) was sequenced for a study of cytomegalovirus exposure and HLA in healthy donors. The PCR was carried out with 60 Vbeta primers and 13 Jbeta primers. Libraries were prepared by immunoSEQ multiplex PCR; TCRdb keeps only in-frame clonotypes and omits some of them. This sample's clone table lists about 46,000 clones. On this clone itself: At the DNA level, this CDR3 is encoded by other sequences in the same sample as well.

This CDR3 is 14 amino acids long. Germline loops: CDR1 MRHNA, CDR2 SNTAGT. V was cut by 8 bases and J by 3 bases, with 16 bases left in between. This TCR was sampled from a woman aged 40 to 50 in good health and CMV-seronegative. Sequencing input: PBMCs. The genes are TRBV6-4 and TRBJ1-1; maybe TRBD1 (6 bases). The CDR3 spells CASSRQAEDTEAFF. The DNA for the CDR3 is TGTGCCAGCTCCAGACAGGCAGAGGACACTGAAGCTTTCTTT.